This T cell receptor (beta chain) derives from a study of T cell responses to AZD1222 COVID-19 vaccine. Regarding the study as a whole: Spike-specific TCR breadth and depth grew following two AZD1222 doses. Clonal diversity was possibly underestimated, and white British individuals and females predominated among donors.

TCRdb's table, derived via immunoSEQ multiplex PCR, lists solely in-frame clones and lacks some. The repertoire holds under 80,000 clones, with about 85% as singletons. To note about this clone: Its matching antigen is unknown.

Germline-derived CDR1 and CDR2 are MNHEY and SVGAGI. The germline V and J ends were trimmed by 7 bases and 1 base, with 16 bases remaining between them. The CDR3 covers 15 residues. The V and J genes are TRBV6-5 and TRBJ1-2; D remains ambiguous. The source of this sequence is an adult who received the AZD1222 COVID-19 vaccine. The specimen comprised peripheral blood, sampled 28 days after the second AZD1222 dose. CDR3 nucleotide sequence: TGTGCCAGCATTGGTGGGCCCGCGGGTAACTATGGCTACACCTTC. This codes for CASIGGPAGNYGYTF.